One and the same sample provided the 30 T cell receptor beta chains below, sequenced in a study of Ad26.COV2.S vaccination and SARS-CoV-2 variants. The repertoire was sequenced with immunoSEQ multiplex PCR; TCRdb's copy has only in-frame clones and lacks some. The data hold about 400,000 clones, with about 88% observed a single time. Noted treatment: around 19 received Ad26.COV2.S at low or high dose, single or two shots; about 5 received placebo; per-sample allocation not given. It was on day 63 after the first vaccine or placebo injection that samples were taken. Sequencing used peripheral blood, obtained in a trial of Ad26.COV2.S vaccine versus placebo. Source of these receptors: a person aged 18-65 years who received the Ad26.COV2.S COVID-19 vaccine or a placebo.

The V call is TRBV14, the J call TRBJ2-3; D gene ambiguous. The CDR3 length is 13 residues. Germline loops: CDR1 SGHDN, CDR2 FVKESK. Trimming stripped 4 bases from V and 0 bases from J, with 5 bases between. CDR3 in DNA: TGTGCCAGCAGCCCCCTCAGCACAGATACGCAGTATTTT. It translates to CASSPLSTDTQYF.

The chain's CDR3 is CSALPYTEAFF. DNA for the CDR3: TGCAGTGCCCTGCCTTACACTGAAGCTTTCTTT. This chain uses TRBV20-1 with TRBJ1-1; D call uncertain. The V gene's germline CDR1 is DFQATT and CDR2 SNEGSKA (reference sequence). The CDR3 totals 11 residues. V was clipped by 6 bases and J by 3 bases, with 8 bases between them.

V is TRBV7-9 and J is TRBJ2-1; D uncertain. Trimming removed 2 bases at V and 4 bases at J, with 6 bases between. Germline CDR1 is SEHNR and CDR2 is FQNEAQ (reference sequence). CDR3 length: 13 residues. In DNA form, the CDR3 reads TGTGCCAGCAGCTTACCAAGATACAATGAGCAGTTCTTC. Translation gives CASSLPRYNEQFF.

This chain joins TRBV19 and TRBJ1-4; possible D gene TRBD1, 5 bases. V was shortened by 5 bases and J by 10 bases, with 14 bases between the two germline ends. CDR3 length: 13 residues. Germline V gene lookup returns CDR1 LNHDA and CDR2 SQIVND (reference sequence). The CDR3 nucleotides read TGTGCCAGTAGTGGGCAGGCCACAGGAAAACTGTTTTTT. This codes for CASSGQATGKLFF. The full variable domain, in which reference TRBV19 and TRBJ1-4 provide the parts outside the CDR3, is DGGITQSPKYLFRKEGQNVTLSCEQNLNHDAMYWYRQDPGQGLRLIYYSQIVNDFQKGDIAEGYSVSREKKESFPLTVTSAQKNPTAFYLCASSGQATGKLFFGSGTQLSVL.

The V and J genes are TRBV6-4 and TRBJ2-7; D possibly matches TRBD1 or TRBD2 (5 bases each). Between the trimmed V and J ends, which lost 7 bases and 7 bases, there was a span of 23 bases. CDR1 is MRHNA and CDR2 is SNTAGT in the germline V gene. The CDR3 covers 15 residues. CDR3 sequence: CASTSFPTGRWEQYF. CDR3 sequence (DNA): TGTGCCAGCACCTCCTTCCCGACGGGACGTTGGGAGCAGTACTTC.

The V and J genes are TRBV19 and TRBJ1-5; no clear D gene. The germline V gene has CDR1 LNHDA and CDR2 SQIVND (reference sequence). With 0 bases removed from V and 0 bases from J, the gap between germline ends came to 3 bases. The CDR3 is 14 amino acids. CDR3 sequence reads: CASSIEHSNQPQHF. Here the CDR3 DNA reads TGTGCCAGTAGTATAGAGCATAGCAATCAGCCCCAGCATTTT.

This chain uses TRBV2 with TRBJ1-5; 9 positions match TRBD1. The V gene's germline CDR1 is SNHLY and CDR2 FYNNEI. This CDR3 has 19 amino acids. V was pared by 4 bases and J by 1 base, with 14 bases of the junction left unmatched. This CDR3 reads CASSGGRTGVARSNQPQHF. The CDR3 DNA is TGTGCCAGCAGTGGGGGGAGGACAGGGGTGGCCCGGAGCAATCAGCCCCAGCATTTT.

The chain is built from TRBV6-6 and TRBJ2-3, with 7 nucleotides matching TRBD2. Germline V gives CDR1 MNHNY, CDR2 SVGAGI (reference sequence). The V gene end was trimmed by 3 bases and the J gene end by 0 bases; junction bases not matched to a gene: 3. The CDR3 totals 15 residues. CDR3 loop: CASSYWGGSTDTQYF. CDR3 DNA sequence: TGTGCCAGCAGTTATTGGGGGGGAAGCACAGATACGCAGTATTTT.

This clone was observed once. CDR3 region: CASGSYNEQFF. DNA of the CDR3: TGTGCCAGCGGATCTTACAATGAGCAGTTCTTC. The rearrangement uses TRBV5-4 and TRBJ2-1; D remains ambiguous. The CDR3 loop spans 11 amino acids. Germline CDR1 is SGHNT and CDR2 is YYREEE (reference sequence). V lost 7 bases to trimming and J lost 4 bases, with 6 bases between them. Filled out from reference TRBV5-4 and TRBJ2-1, the complete variable domain reads ETGVTQSPTHLIKTRGQQVTLRCSSQSGHNTVSWYQQALGQGPQFIFQYYREEENGRGNFPPRFSGLQFPNYSSELNVNALELDDSALYLCASGSYNEQFFGPGTRLTVL.

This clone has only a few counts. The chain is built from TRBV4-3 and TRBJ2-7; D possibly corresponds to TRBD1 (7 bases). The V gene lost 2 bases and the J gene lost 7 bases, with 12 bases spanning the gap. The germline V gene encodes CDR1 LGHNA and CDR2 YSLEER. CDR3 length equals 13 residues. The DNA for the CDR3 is TGCGCCAGCAGCCAACTCCAGGGGGGTGAGCAGTACTTC. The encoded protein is CASSQLQGGEQYF.

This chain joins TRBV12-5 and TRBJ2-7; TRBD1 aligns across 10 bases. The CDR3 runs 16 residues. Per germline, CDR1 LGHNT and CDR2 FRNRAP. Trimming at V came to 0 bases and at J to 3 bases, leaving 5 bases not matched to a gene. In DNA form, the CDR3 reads TGTGCTAGTGGTTTGGTAGTTGGGACAGGGGTCTACGAGCAGTACTTC. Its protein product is CASGLVVGTGVYEQYF.

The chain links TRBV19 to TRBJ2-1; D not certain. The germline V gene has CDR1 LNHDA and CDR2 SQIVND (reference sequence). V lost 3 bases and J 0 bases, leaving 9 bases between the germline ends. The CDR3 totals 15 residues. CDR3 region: CASSMVRSSYNEQFF. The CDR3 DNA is TGTGCCAGTAGTATGGTCAGGAGCTCCTACAATGAGCAGTTCTTC.

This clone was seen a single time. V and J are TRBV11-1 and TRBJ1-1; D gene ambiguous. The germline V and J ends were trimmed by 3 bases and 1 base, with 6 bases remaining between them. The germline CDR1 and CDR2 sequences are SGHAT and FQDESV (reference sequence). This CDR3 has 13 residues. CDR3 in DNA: TGTGCCAGCAGCTTCGACGCGAACACTGAAGCTTTCTTT. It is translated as CASSFDANTEAFF.

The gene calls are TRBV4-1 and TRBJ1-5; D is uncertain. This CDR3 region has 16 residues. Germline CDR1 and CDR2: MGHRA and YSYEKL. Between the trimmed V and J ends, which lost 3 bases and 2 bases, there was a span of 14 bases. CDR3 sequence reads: CASSQVAALGNQPQHF. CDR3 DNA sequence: TGCGCCAGCAGCCAGGTGGCGGCCTTGGGCAATCAGCCCCAGCATTTT.

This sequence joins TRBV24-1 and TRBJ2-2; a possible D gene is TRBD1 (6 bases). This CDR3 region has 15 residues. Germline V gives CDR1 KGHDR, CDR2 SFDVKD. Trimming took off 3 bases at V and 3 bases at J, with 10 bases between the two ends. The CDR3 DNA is TGTGCCACCAGTGATCCGGACAGCCACACCGGGGAGCTGTTTTTT. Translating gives CATSDPDSHTGELFF.

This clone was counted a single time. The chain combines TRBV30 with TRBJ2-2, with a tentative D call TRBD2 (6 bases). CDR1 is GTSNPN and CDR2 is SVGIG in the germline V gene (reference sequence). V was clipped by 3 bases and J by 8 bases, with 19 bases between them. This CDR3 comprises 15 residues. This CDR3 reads CAWSPRGTARGELFF. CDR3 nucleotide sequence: TGTGCCTGGAGCCCACGGGGGACCGCGAGGGGGGAGCTGTTTTTT.

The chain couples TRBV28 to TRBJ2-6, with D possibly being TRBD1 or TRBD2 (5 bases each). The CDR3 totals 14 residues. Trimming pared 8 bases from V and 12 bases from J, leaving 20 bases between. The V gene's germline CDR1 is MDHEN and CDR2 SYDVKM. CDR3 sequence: CASLPPGQGAVLTF. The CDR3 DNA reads TGTGCCAGCCTTCCCCCGGGGCAGGGAGCCGTCCTGACTTTC.

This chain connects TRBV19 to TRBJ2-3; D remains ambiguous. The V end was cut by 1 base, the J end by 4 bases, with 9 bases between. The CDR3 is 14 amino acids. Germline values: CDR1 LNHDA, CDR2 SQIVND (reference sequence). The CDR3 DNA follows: TGTGCCAGTAGTATAGTCTCCCAAGCAGATACGCAGTATTTT. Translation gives CASSIVSQADTQYF.

CDR3 DNA sequence: TGCGCCAGCAGCTTGTTAGCGGGAGCCAAAAACATTCAGTACTTC. Translation gives CASSLLAGAKNIQYF. V usage is TRBV5-1 and J usage is TRBJ2-4, with 7 bases fitting TRBD2. CDR1 is SGHRS, CDR2 YFSETQ, per germline. V trimming: 1 base; J trimming: 0 bases; junction bases outside the gene matches: 1. The CDR3 length is 15 residues.

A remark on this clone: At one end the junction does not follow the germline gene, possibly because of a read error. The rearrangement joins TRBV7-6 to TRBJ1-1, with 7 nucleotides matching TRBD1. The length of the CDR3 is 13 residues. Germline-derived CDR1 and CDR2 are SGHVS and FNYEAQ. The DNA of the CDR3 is TGTGCCAGCAGTTTAGGACAGGCAACTGAAGCTTTCTTT. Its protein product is CASSLGQATEAFF.

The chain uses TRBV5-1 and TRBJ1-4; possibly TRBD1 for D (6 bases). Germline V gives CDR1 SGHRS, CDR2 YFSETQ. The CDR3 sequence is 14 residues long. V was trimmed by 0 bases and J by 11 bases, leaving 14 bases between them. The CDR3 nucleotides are TGCGCCAGCAGCTTGGCGGGGGCGGGGGATAAACTGTTTTTT. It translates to CASSLAGAGDKLFF.

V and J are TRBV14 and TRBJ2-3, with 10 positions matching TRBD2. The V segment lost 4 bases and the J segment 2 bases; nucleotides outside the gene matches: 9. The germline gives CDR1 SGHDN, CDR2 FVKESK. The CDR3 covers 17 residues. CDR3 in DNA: TGTGCCAGCAGCCCAAACTTCGGACTAGCGGCCACAGATACGCAGTATTTT. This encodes CASSPNFGLAATDTQYF.

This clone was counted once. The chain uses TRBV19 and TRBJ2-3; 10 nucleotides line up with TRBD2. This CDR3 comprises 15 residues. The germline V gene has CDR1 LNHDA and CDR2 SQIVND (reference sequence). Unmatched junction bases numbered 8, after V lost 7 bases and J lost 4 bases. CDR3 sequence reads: CASMSSGSSADTQYF. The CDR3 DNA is TGTGCCAGTATGTCTAGCGGGAGTAGTGCAGATACGCAGTATTTT.

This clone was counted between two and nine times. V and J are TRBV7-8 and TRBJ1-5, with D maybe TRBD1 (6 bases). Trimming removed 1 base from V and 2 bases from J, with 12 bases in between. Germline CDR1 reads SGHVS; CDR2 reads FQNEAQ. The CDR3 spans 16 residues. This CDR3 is CASSLVGGLRNQPQHF. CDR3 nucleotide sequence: TGTGCCAGCAGCTTAGTCGGGGGGCTACGCAATCAGCCCCAGCATTTT.

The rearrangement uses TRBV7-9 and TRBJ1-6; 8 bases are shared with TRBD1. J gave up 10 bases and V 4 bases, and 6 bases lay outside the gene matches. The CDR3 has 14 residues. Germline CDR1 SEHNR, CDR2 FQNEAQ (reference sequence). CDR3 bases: TGTGCCAGCAGCTCGACAGGGGTAAGATCACCCCTCCACTTT. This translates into CASSSTGVRSPLHF.

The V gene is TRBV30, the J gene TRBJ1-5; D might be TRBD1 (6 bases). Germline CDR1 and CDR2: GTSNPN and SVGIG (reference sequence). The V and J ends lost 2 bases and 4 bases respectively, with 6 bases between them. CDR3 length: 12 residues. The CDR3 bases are TGTGCCTGGAGTACAGGGAATCAGCCCCAGCATTTT. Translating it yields CAWSTGNQPQHF. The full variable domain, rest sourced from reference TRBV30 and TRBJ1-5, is SQTIHQWPATLVQPVGSPLSLECTVEGTSNPNLYWYRQAAGRGLQLLFYSVGIGQISSEVPQNLSASRPQDRQFILSSKKLLLSDSGFYLCAWSTGNQPQHFGDGTRLSIL.

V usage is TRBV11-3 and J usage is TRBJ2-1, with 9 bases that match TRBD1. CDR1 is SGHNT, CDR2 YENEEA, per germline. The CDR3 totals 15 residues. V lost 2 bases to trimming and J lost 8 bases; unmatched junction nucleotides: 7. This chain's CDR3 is CASSLFTGGMDEQFF. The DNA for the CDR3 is TGTGCCAGCAGCTTATTCACAGGGGGCATGGATGAGCAGTTCTTC.

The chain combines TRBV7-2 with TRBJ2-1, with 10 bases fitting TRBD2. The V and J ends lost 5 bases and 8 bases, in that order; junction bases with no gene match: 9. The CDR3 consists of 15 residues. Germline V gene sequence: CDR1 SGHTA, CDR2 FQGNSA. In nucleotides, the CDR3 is TGTGCCAGCAGCCTGGGGGGACTAGCGATCTATGAGCAGTTCTTC. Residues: CASSLGGLAIYEQFF.

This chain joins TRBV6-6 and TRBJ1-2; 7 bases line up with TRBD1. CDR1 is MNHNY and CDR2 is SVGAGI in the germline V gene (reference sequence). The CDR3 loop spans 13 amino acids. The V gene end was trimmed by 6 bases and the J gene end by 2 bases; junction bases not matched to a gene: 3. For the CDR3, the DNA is TGTGCCAGCAGCAGGGACAGCAACTATGGCTACACCTTC. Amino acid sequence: CASSRDSNYGYTF.

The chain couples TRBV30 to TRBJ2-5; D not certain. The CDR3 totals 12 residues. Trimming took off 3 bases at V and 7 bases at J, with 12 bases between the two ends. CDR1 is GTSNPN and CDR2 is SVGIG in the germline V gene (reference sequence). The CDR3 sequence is CAWSRDKGTQYF. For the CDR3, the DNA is TGTGCCTGGAGCCGAGACAAAGGGACCCAGTACTTC. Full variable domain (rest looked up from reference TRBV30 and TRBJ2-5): SQTIHQWPATLVQPVGSPLSLECTVEGTSNPNLYWYRQAAGRGLQLLFYSVGIGQISSEVPQNLSASRPQDRQFILSSKKLLLSDSGFYLCAWSRDKGTQYFGPGTRLLVL.